The next 9 T cell receptor beta chains were all read from a single sample in a study of T cell responses to AZD1222 COVID-19 vaccine. Clones were read by immunoSEQ multiplex PCR, and TCRdb kept only the in-frame ones, dropping some. The sample yields around 60,000 clones, around 90% seen once. The sample here was peripheral blood, taken on day 0 of AZD1222 vaccination. These receptors all come from an adult in good health.

The chain uses TRBV4-2 and TRBJ1-4; D may be TRBD1 (5 bases). This CDR3 has 15 amino acids. The germline gives CDR1 LGHNA, CDR2 YNFKEQ. V gave up 5 bases and J gave up 8 bases, with 18 bases separating them. The CDR3 reads CASSSAGTDQEKLFF. As DNA, the CDR3 is TGTGCCAGCAGCTCTGCCGGGACGGATCAGGAAAAACTGTTTTTT.

The chain has TRBV3-1 (or the pseudogene TRBV3-2) and TRBJ1-2, with 9 bases identical to TRBD1. The CDR3 has 15 amino acids. Trimming cost V 6 bases and J 4 bases; bases outside gene matches: 9. Germline loops: CDR1 LGHDT, CDR2 YNNKEL (reference sequence). CDR3 residues: CASSHDRGETYGYTF. In DNA form, the CDR3 reads TGTGCCAGCAGTCATGACAGGGGGGAAACCTATGGCTACACCTTC.

The chain joins TRBV2 to TRBJ2-5; possibly TRBD1 or TRBD2 for D (5 bases each). Germline V CDR1 and CDR2: SNHLY, FYNNEI. The CDR3 extends over 13 amino acids. The V and J ends lost 10 bases and 5 bases respectively, with 17 bases between them. Here the CDR3 reads CAIKAGTAETQYF. The CDR3 DNA reads TGTGCCATCAAAGCTGGGACGGCCGAGACCCAGTACTTC.

The genes are TRBV3-1 (or the pseudogene TRBV3-2) and TRBJ1-2; perhaps TRBD1 as D (5 bases). Looked up from germline, CDR1 is LGHDT and CDR2 is YNNKEL (reference sequence). This CDR3 is 11 amino acids long. Trimming took off 3 bases at V and 7 bases at J, with 6 bases between the two ends. CDR3 protein: CASSHGGGYTF. Here the CDR3 DNA reads TGTGCCAGCAGCCACGGGGGTGGCTACACCTTC.

V and J are TRBV27 and TRBJ1-2; TRBD1 aligns across 8 bases. The germline CDR1 and CDR2 sequences are MNHEY and SMNVEV (reference sequence). J lost 6 bases, V lost 0 bases, and 3 bases had no gene match. The CDR3 covers 14 residues. The CDR3 DNA follows: TGTGCCAGCAGTTTATCGCAGGGGGCCGATGGCTACACCTTC. It encodes CASSLSQGADGYTF.

This chain links TRBV21-1 with TRBJ1-6; TRBD1 is the table's D call, not checked against the DNA. TRBV21-1 is tagged as a pseudogene. This CDR3 spans 13 amino acids. This CDR3 is CASSKGQDSPLHF. The CDR3 DNA sequence: TGTGCCAGCAGCAAGGGACAAGACTCACCCCTCCACTTT.

The gene calls are TRBV12-3 or TRBV12-4 and TRBJ1-1; possibly TRBD1 for D (5 bases). This CDR3 has 11 amino acids. Between the trimmed V and J ends, which lost 5 bases and 10 bases, there was a span of 11 bases. CDR3 residues: CASSLRAAAFF. The CDR3 nucleotides are TGTGCCAGCAGTCTCAGGGCTGCAGCTTTCTTT.

V gene TRBV19 combines with J gene TRBJ1-3; D might be TRBD1 (5 bases). The V end was cut by 4 bases, the J end by 0 bases, with 16 bases between. From germline, CDR1 is LNHDA and CDR2 SQIVND (reference sequence). The length of the CDR3 is 17 residues. The CDR3 DNA reads as TGTGCCAGTAGTACGCAGGGAATACTGGCCTCTGGAAACACCATATATTTT. Protein sequence: CASSTQGILASGNTIYF.

This chain connects TRBV2 to TRBJ2-3, with 11 bases lining up with TRBD2. This CDR3 has 18 amino acids. Germline V gene sequence: CDR1 SNHLY, CDR2 FYNNEI. Trimming removed 3 bases from V and 1 base from J; junction bases left unmatched: 9. As DNA, the CDR3 is TGTGCCAGCAGTGACCGGCTAGCGGGGGGCCGGGGCACAGATACGCAGTATTTT. It yields the protein CASSDRLAGGRGTDTQYF.